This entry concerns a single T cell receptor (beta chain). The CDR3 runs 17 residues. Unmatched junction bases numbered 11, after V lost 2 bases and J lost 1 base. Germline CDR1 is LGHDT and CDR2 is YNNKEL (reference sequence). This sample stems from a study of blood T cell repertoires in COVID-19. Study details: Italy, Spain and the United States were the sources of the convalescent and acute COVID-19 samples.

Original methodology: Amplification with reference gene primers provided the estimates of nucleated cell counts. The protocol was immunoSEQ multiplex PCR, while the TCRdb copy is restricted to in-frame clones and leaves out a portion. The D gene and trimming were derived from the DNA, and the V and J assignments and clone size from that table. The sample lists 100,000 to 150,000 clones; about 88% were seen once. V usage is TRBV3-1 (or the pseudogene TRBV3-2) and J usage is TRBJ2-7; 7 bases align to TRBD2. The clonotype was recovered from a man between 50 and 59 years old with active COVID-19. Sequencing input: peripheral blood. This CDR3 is CASSQFLRGERSYEQYF. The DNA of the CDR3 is TGTGCCAGCAGCCAATTTTTACGGGGGGAAAGGTCCTACGAGCAGTACTTC.